This TCR beta chain was recovered during a study of beta chain features in type 1 diabetes. Overall study results and limits: At VDJ recombination sites, type 1 diabetes patients had fewer insertions and more deleted nucleotides.

Regarding this clone: Its matching antigen is unknown.

The authors reverse transcribed all of the isolated RNA, so sequencing captured expressed TCRB transcripts. Sequenced by immunoSEQ multiplex PCR; TCRdb stores in-frame clones only, minus some. Among about 360,000 clones listed, roughly an eighth were seen once. Sequences were obtained from naive CD4+ T cells from blood. This clonotype was obtained from a man between 18 and 35 years old in good health.

The CDR3 nucleotides are TGTGCCAGCAGCCCGGGACAGGGTGAACAGCCCCAGCATTTT. Its protein product is CASSPGQGEQPQHF. The rearrangement uses TRBV7-9 and TRBJ1-5; 9 nucleotides match TRBD1. After removal of 5 bases from V and 7 bases from J, the junction contained 6 bases not matched to a gene. The CDR3 extends over 14 amino acids. Germline V lookup: CDR1 SEHNR, CDR2 FQNEAQ (reference sequence).